The clone carrying this T cell receptor beta chain was observed a handful of times. The antigen remains unidentified. The data belong to a study of post-analysis software for immune sequencing data. Overall study findings and caveats: A few TRBV segments were significantly more frequent in patients than in controls. TRBV5-6, TRBV5-1 and TRBV20-1 were among these segments.

Unique molecular identifiers were present in the TCR beta cDNA libraries. T cells numbering about 0.9 to 11 million yielded cDNA molecules that totaled about 500,000. Each CDR3 protein gets one entry after TCRdb re-called the PCR reads with MiXCR. The data show hundreds of thousands of distinct CDR3 sequences, under 70% seen once. CDR3 length: 15 residues. Germline-derived CDR1 and CDR2 are SGHAT and FQNNGV. The J gene is TRBJ2-4, the V gene TRBV11-2; 8 bases line up with TRBD1. The end of the DNA is better explained by TRBJ2-7, so the J call may be wrong. The specimen was blood. This sequence was found in a girl under 18 with multiple sclerosis. Written as DNA, the CDR3 is TGTGCCAGCAGCCCCCAGGGGGCTGATATGTACGAGCAGTACTTC. Its protein product is CASSPQGADMYEQYF.